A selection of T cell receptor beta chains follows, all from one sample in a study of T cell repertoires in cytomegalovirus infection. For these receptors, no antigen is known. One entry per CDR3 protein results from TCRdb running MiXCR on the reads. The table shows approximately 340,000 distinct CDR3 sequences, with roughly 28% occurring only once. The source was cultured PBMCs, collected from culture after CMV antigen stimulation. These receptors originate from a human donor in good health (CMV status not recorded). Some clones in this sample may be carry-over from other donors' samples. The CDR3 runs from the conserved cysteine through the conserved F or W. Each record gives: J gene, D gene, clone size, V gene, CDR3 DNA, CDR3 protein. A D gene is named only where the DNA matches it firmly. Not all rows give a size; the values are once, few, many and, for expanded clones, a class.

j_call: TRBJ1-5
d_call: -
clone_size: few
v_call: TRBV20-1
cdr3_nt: TGCAGTGCTAGACCTCTGGACAGTTATAGCAATCAGCCCCAGCATTTT
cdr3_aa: CSARPLDSYSNQPQHF

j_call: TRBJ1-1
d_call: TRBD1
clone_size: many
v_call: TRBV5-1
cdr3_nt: TGCGCCAGCAGCTTGGCCAGACAGGGAAGAGAAGCTTTCTTT
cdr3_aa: CASSLARQGREAFF

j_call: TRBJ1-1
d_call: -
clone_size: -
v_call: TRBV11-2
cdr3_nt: TGTGCCAGCAGCTTAGAAGGGGGAGCTTTCTTT
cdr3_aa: CASSLEGGAFF

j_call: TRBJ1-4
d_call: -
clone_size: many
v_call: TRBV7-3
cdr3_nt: TGTGCCAGCAGCTTAAAGGGGGGCAGGCCTAAATTCGACGCAACTAATGAAAAACTGTTTTTT
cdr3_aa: CASSLKGGRPKFDATNEKLFF

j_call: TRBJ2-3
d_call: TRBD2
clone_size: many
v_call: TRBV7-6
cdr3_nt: TGTGCCAGCAGCTTACCCGGATGGAGTAGCGGGAGTGAAGAGGATACGCAGTATTTT
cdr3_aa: CASSLPGWSSGSEEDTQYF

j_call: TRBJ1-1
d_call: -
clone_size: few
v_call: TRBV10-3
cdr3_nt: TGTGCCATCAGTGAGTATGAGGGAACGGACACTGAAGCTTTCTTT
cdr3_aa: CAISEYEGTDTEAFF

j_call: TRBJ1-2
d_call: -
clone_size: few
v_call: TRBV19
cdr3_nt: TGTGCCAGTACCGAGCGTACCAACTATGGCTACACCTTC
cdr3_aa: CASTERTNYGYTF

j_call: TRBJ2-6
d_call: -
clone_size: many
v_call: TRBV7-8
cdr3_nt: TGTGCCAGCAGCTTAGCAGCGGGCAGGGTGGGCTCTGGGGCCAACGTCCTGACTTTC
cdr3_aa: CASSLAAGRVGSGANVLTF

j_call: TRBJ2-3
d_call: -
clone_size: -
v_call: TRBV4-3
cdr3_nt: TGCGCCAGCAGCCAAGATCTGGTCGGCAGCACAGATACGCAGTATTTT
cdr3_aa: CASSQDLVGSTDTQYF

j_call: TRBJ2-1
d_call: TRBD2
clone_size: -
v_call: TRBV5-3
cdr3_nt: TGTGCCAGCAGTCCGAGAAAGACTAGCGGGAGATTATATGAGCAGTTCTTC
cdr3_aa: CASSPRKTSGRLYEQFF

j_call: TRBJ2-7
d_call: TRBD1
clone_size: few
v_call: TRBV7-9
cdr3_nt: TGTGCCAGCAGCCCGGACAGGGATGGATCCTACGAGCAGTACTTC
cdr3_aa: CASSPDRDGSYEQYF

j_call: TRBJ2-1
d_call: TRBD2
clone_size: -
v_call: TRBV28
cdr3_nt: TGTGCCAGCGGTGGGGGGGGAGCTGGAAACAATGAGCAGTTCTTC
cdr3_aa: CASGGGGAGNNEQFF

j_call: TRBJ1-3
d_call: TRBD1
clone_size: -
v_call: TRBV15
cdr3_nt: TGTGCCACCAGCAGATACCACGGGACAGACTATCTTCTGAGCTCTGGAAACACCATATATTTT
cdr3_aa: CATSRYHGTDYLLSSGNTIYF

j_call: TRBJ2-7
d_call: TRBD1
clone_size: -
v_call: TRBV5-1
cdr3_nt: TGCGCCAGCAGCATCCGGGACAGGGTGGACGAGCAGTACTTC
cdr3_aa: CASSIRDRVDEQYF

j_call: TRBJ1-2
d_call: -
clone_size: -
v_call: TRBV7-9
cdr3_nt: TGTGCCAGCAGCCAGGGGACACTGAACTATGGCTACACCTTC
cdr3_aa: CASSQGTLNYGYTF

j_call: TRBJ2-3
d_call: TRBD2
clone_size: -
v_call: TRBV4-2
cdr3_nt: TGTGCCAGCAGCCAAGAAAGAGCGGGAGGGGCAGATACGCAGTATTTT
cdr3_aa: CASSQERAGGADTQYF

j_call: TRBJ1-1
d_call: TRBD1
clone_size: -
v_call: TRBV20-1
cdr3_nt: TGCAGTGCCACCGGGACAGCCGTTGAAGCTTTCTTT
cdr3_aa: CSATGTAVEAFF

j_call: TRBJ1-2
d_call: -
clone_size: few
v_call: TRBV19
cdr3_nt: TGTGCCAGTAGTATGGGGGGCAGACAGGTCTATGGCTACACCTTC
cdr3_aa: CASSMGGRQVYGYTF

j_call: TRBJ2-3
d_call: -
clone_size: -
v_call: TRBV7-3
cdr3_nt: TGTGCCAGCAGCTTAGGGATTGGAGAGGAGGCAGATACGCAGTATTTT
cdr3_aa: CASSLGIGEEADTQYF

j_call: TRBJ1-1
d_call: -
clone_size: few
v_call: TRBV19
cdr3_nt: TGTGCCAGTAGGATACGGGAGGTGGCCACTGAAGCTTTCTTT
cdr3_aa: CASRIREVATEAFF

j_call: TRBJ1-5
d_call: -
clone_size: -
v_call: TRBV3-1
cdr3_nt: TGTGCCAGCAGCCAAGGTAGCAATCAGCCCCAGCATTTT
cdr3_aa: CASSQGSNQPQHF

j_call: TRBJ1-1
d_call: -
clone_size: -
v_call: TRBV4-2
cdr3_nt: TGTGCCAGCAGCCAACCGTCCAGGGAGGGGGACACTGAAGCTTTCTTT
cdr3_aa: CASSQPSREGDTEAFF

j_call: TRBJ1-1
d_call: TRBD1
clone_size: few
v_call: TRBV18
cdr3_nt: TGTGCCAGCTCACCCTCCGGGACAGGGACCACTGAAGCTTTCTTT
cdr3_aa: CASSPSGTGTTEAFF

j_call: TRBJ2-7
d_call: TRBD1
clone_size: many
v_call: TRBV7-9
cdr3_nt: TGTGCCAGCAGCCTAAAACCGGGACAGGCCTACGAGCAGTACTTC
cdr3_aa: CASSLKPGQAYEQYF